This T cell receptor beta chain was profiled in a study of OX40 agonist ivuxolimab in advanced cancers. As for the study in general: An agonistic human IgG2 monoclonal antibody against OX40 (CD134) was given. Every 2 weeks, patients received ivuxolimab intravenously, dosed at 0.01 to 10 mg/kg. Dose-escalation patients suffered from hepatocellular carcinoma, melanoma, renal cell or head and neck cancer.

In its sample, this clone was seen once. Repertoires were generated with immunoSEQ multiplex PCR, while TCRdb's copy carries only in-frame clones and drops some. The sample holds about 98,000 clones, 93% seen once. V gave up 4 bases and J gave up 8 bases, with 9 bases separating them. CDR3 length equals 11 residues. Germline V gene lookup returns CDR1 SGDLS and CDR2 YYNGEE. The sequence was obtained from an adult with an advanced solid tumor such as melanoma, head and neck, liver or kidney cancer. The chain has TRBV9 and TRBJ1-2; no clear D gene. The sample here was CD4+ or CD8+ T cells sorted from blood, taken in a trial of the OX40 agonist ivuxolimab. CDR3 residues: CASSPYLGYTF. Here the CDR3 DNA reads TGTGCCAGCAGCCCATACCTAGGCTACACCTTC.